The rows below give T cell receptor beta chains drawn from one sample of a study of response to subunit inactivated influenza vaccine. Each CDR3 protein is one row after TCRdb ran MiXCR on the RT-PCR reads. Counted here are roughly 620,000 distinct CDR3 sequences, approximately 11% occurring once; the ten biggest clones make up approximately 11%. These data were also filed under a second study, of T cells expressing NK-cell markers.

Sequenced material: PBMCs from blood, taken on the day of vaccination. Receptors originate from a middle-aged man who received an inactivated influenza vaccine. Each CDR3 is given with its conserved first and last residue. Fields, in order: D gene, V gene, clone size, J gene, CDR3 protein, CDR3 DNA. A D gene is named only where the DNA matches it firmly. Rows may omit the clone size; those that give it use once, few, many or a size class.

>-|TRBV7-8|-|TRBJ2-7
CASSQNNYEQYF
TGTGCCAGCAGCCAAAACAATTACGAGCAGTACTTC
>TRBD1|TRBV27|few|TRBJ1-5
CASSIGQGGQPQHF
TGTGCCAGCAGTATAGGACAGGGAGGACAGCCCCAGCATTTT
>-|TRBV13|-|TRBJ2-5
CASSHREGGYQETQYF
TGTGCCAGCAGCCATCGAGAGGGGGGATACCAAGAGACCCAGTACTTC
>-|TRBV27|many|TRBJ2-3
CASRSTDTQYF
TGTGCCTCTCGGAGCACAGATACGCAGTATTTT
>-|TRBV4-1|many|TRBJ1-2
CASSQALTGFYGYTF
TGCGCCAGCAGCCAAGCCCTTACAGGGTTCTATGGCTACACCTTC
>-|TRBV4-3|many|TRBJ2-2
CASSQWSYRGTVNTGELFF
TGCGCCAGCAGCCAATGGTCGTACCGGGGGACAGTCAACACCGGGGAGCTGTTTTTT
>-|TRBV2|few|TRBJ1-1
CASRADIMNTEAFF
TGTGCCAGCAGAGCTGACATTATGAACACTGAAGCTTTCTTT
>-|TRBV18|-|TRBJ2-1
CASSRDTPVNNEQFF
TGTGCCAGCTCACGAGACACCCCTGTTAACAATGAGCAGTTCTTC
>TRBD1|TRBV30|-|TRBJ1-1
CACTGAWNTEAFF
TGTGCCTGTACAGGGGCGTGGAACACTGAAGCTTTCTTT
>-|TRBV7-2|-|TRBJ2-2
CASSRGGFAGELFF
TGTGCCAGCAGCAGGGGGGGCTTCGCCGGGGAGCTGTTTTTT
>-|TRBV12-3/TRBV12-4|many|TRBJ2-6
CASSLDSEGGANVLTF
TGTGCCAGCAGCTTGGACAGTGAAGGTGGGGCCAACGTCCTGACTTTC
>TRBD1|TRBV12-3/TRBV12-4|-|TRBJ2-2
CASRLGQGPGELFF
TGTGCCAGCAGGTTAGGACAGGGGCCCGGGGAGCTGTTTTTT
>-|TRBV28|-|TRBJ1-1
CASSSPEGLNTEAFF
TGTGCCAGCAGTTCCCCCGAGGGGTTGAACACTGAAGCTTTCTTT
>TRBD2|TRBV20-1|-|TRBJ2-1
CSARLGLAGGLFYNEQFF
TGCAGTGCTAGATTGGGACTAGCGGGAGGGCTCTTCTACAATGAGCAGTTCTTC
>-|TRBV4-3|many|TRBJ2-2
CASSLGIRNTGELFF
TGCGCCAGCAGCCTAGGGATAAGGAACACCGGGGAGCTGTTTTTT
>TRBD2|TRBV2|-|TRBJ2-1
CARESGGAHNEQFF
TGTGCCAGAGAAAGCGGGGGGGCTCACAATGAGCAGTTCTTC